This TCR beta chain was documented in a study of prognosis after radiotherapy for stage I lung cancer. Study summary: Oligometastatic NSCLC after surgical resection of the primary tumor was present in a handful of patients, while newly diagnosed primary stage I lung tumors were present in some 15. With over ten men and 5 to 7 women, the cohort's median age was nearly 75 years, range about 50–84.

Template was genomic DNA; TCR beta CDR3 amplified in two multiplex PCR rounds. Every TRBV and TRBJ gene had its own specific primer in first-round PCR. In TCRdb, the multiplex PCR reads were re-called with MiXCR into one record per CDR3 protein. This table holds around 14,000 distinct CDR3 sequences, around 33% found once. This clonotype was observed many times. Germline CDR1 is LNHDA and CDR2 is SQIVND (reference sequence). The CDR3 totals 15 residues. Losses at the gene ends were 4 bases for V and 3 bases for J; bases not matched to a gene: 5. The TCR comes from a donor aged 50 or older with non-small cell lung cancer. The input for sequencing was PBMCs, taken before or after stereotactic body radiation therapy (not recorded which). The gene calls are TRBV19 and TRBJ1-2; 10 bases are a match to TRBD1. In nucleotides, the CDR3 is TGTGCCAGTAGTACTCGACAGGGGGCTGACTATGGCTACACCTTC. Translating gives CASSTRQGADYGYTF.